Below, 22 T cell receptor beta chains from the same sample are listed, as sequenced in a study of CD8 T cells in Susac syndrome. The RNA, 0.5 to 1 ug, was put through reverse transcription using random hexamers. Each CDR3 protein is one row after TCRdb ran MiXCR on the immunoSEQ multiplex PCR reads. The sample lists approximately 65,000 distinct CDR3 sequences; about 92% were seen once. The sample comprised CD8+ T cells from PBMCs. These receptors originate from a human donor in good health.

The V gene is TRBV4-2, the J gene TRBJ1-5; D gene uncertain. CDR1 is LGHNA and CDR2 is YNFKEQ in the germline V gene. The CDR3 length is 15 residues. Trimming took 4 bases from V and 0 from J, leaving 10 bases between them. The CDR3 sequence: CASSLRSDSNQPQHF. The CDR3 nucleotides read TGTGCCAGCAGCCTCCGCAGCGATAGCAATCAGCCCCAGCATTTT.

This chain connects TRBV7-9 to TRBJ1-1; a possible D gene is TRBD1 (5 bases). The CDR3 loop spans 17 amino acids. Between the trimmed V and J ends, which lost 3 bases and 0 bases, there was a span of 17 bases. The germline gives CDR1 SEHNR, CDR2 FQNEAQ (reference sequence). CDR3 region: CASSLGRAEGLNTEAFF. For the CDR3, the DNA is TGTGCCAGCAGCTTGGGCAGGGCTGAGGGCTTGAACACTGAAGCTTTCTTT. The full variable domain, completed using reference TRBV7-9 and TRBJ1-1, is DTGVSQNPRHKITKRGQNVTFRCDPISEHNRLYWYRQTLGQGPEFLTYFQNEAQLEKSRLLSDRFSAERPKGSFSTLEIQRTEQGDSAMYLCASSLGRAEGLNTEAFFGQGTRLTVV.

The rearrangement uses TRBV3-1 and TRBJ2-3; TRBD2 matches 8 bases. The junction had 22 bases not matched to a gene; V was cut back by 3 bases and J by 14 bases. The V gene's germline CDR1 is LGHDT and CDR2 YNNKEL (reference sequence). This CDR3 comprises 17 residues. The DNA for the CDR3 is TGTGCCAGCAGCCAGATGAGGAGTGCGGGGGGACCTGCCGTTGGGTATTTT. It specifies CASSQMRSAGGPAVGYF.

V and J are TRBV12-3 or TRBV12-4 and TRBJ1-2; D gene ambiguous. Trimming left V 5 bases short and J 6 bases short, with 13 bases between. The CDR3 runs to 13 residues. This chain's CDR3 is CASSPGIVHGYTF. DNA for the CDR3: TGTGCCAGCAGTCCCGGAATTGTTCATGGCTACACCTTC.

This clonotype was detected only a few times. The chain has TRBV19 and TRBJ2-2; D uncertain. Trimming left V 8 bases short and J 6 bases short, with 13 bases between. Germline lookup yields CDR1 LNHDA and CDR2 SQIVND (reference sequence). The CDR3 has 13 amino acids. The CDR3 bases are TGTGCCAGTGGTGGGGTAATCGCCGGGGAGCTGTTTTTT. Translated, it gives CASGGVIAGELFF.

This sequence joins TRBV6-2 or TRBV6-3 and TRBJ2-7; no reliable D call. From germline, CDR1 is MNHEY and CDR2 SVGEGT. Trimming shortened V by 3 bases and J by 5 bases, and 17 bases separated the two germline ends. The CDR3 covers 15 residues. CDR3 bases: TGTGCCAGCAGTTATTATATCGGACCGGGTGACGAGCAGTACTTC. Translating it yields CASSYYIGPGDEQYF.

This chain uses TRBV6-2 or TRBV6-3 with TRBJ2-1; D gene uncertain. Per germline, CDR1 MNHEY and CDR2 SVGEGT. The CDR3 is 13 amino acids. The V and J ends lost 5 bases and 8 bases respectively, with 13 bases between them. CDR3 bases: TGTGCCAGCAGTCCCGGCCCCGGCTATGAGCAGTTCTTC. It codes for CASSPGPGYEQFF.

The chain has TRBV29-1 and TRBJ2-3; D not certain. This CDR3 spans 12 amino acids. V lost 3 bases to trimming and J lost 1 base, with 5 bases between them. CDR1 is SQVTM, CDR2 ANQGSEA, per germline. The DNA of the CDR3 is TGCAGCGTTGATAGAGGCACAGATACGCAGTATTTT. Encoded protein: CSVDRGTDTQYF.

This chain uses TRBV15 with TRBJ1-3; D ambiguous. Trimming pared 8 bases from V and 3 bases from J, leaving 5 bases between. The CDR3 extends over 11 amino acids. Looked up from germline, CDR1 is LNHNV and CDR2 is YYDKDF (reference sequence). CDR3 residues: CATLNGNTIYF. The CDR3 coding sequence is TGTGCCACCTTAAATGGAAACACCATATATTTT.

The V call is TRBV6-5, the J call TRBJ1-1; no firm D call. Trimming stripped 3 bases from V and 1 base from J, with 6 bases between. Germline CDR1 reads MNHEY; CDR2 reads SVGAGI. The CDR3 consists of 13 residues. The CDR3 sequence: CASSYNENTEAFF. In DNA, the CDR3 is TGTGCCAGCAGTTATAACGAGAACACTGAAGCTTTCTTT.

This clonotype was seen a single time. The chain links TRBV12-3 or TRBV12-4 to TRBJ2-5, with a tentative D call TRBD1 (6 bases). The V gene lost 8 bases and the J gene lost 2 bases, with 15 bases spanning the gap. The CDR3 spans 14 residues. CDR3 residues: CASGVQGPQETQYF. CDR3 coding DNA: TGTGCCAGCGGGGTTCAGGGGCCACAAGAGACCCAGTACTTC.

This chain connects TRBV7-9 to TRBJ2-7, with 7 bases aligning to TRBD1. The CDR3 is made up of 15 amino acids. V trimming: 4 bases; J trimming: 3 bases; junction bases outside the gene matches: 9. The germline gives CDR1 SEHNR, CDR2 FQNEAQ (reference sequence). In nucleotides, the CDR3 is TGTGCCAGCAGCTCATCGGGACAGACCTTCTACGAGCAGTACTTC. Residues: CASSSSGQTFYEQYF.

Written as DNA, the CDR3 is TGTGCCAGCAGTGAATTGCGAGGGTTAGTAGGCAATGAGCAGTTCTTC. Translated: CASSELRGLVGNEQFF. This chain links TRBV2 with TRBJ2-1, with D perhaps TRBD2 (5 bases). The germline V gene has CDR1 SNHLY and CDR2 FYNNEI. The V and J ends lost 2 bases and 6 bases respectively, with 17 bases between them. The CDR3 contains 16 residues.

The CDR3 protein is CASSLAGAEVYEQYF. CDR3 nucleotide sequence: TGTGCCAGCAGCTTGGCCGGAGCGGAGGTCTACGAGCAGTACTTC. The chain combines TRBV5-4 with TRBJ2-7; a possible D gene is TRBD2 (5 bases). The V gene lost 0 bases and the J gene lost 3 bases, with 13 bases spanning the gap. The CDR3 length is 15 residues. Per germline, CDR1 SGHNT and CDR2 YYREEE (reference sequence).

The chain combines TRBV12-3 or TRBV12-4 with TRBJ1-1; D may be TRBD1 (6 bases). The CDR3 length is 14 residues. Trimming pared 5 bases from V and 0 bases from J, leaving 10 bases between. The CDR3 DNA follows: TGTGCCAGCAGTCCGACAGGACTGAACACTGAAGCTTTCTTT. Its translation: CASSPTGLNTEAFF.

V usage is TRBV6-5 and J usage is TRBJ1-3; weak D call: TRBD1 (5 bases). Deletions cut 6 bases from V and 4 bases from J, with 16 bases between. This CDR3 comprises 15 residues. Germline V gene sequence: CDR1 MNHEY, CDR2 SVGAGI. The CDR3 is CASSLSGQLGNTIYF. The CDR3 region has the DNA TGTGCCAGCAGCCTTAGTGGACAACTGGGAAACACCATATATTTT.

The V call is TRBV28, the J call TRBJ1-5, with D maybe TRBD1 (6 bases). Germline assignment: CDR1 MDHEN and CDR2 SYDVKM. V lost 3 bases to trimming and J lost 1 base, with 13 bases between them. The length of the CDR3 is 16 residues. CDR3 in amino acids: CASSFRAGESNQPQHF. CDR3 DNA sequence: TGTGCCAGCAGTTTCCGGGCAGGGGAGAGCAATCAGCCCCAGCATTTT.

The chain couples TRBV6-2 or TRBV6-3 to TRBJ2-5; D is unclear. Trimming took off 1 base at V and 2 bases at J, with 5 bases between the two ends. This CDR3 has 13 amino acids. CDR1 is MNHEY, CDR2 SVGEGT, per germline. This chain's CDR3 is CASSYWVQETQYF. DNA of the CDR3: TGTGCCAGCAGTTACTGGGTTCAAGAGACCCAGTACTTC.

The chain combines TRBV2 with TRBJ2-1; D remains ambiguous. Trimming pared 7 bases from V and 5 bases from J, leaving 15 bases between. The germline V gene has CDR1 SNHLY and CDR2 FYNNEI. The CDR3 extends over 14 amino acids. CDR3 residues: CASNPRLINNEQFF. The CDR3 DNA reads TGTGCCAGCAATCCCAGGTTGATAAACAATGAGCAGTTCTTC.

This sequence joins TRBV4-1 and TRBJ1-1, with TRBD1 as a possible D gene (6 bases). The CDR3 is made up of 14 amino acids. Germline V gene sequence: CDR1 MGHRA, CDR2 YSYEKL. V shed 3 bases and J shed 5 bases, with 13 bases lying between them. CDR3 sequence reads: CASSQYRDRTEAFF. The CDR3, as DNA: TGCGCCAGCAGCCAGTACAGGGATAGGACTGAAGCTTTCTTT.

The chain carries TRBV6-5 and TRBJ2-1; D remains unclear. The V end lost 2 bases, the J end lost 3 bases, and 17 bases lay between the germline ends. The CDR3 is 17 residues long. Germline CDR1 is MNHEY and CDR2 is SVGAGI. The DNA for the CDR3 is TGTGCCAGCAGTTACGTCCTTCCTGTCTGGGGCTACAATGAGCAGTTCTTC. This encodes CASSYVLPVWGYNEQFF.

This clonotype was detected only once. V and J are TRBV28 and TRBJ1-1; tentatively, D is TRBD1 (5 bases). The ends were cut back, 3 bases at V and 7 bases at J, with 12 bases in the middle. This CDR3 region has 13 residues. Germline CDR1 is MDHEN and CDR2 is SYDVKM. The CDR3 nucleotides are TGTGCCAGCAGTTTGGAGCGGGACGGTGAAGCTTTCTTT. Translated: CASSLERDGEAFF. The variable domain in full, with the rest retrieved from reference TRBV28 and TRBJ1-1, is DVKVTQSSRYLVKRTGEKVFLECVQDMDHENMFWYRQDPGLGLRLIYFSYDVKMKEKGDIPEGYSVSREKKERFSLILESASTNQTSMYLCASSLERDGEAFFGQGTRLTVV.